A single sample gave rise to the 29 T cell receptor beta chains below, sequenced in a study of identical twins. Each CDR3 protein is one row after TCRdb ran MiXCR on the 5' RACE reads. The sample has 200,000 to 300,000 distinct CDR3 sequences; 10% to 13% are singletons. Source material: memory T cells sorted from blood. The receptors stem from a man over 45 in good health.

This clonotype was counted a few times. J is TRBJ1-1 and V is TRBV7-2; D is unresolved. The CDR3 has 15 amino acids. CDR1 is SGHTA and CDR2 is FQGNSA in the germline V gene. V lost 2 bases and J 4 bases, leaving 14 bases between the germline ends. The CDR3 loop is CASSLSRGGGTEAFF. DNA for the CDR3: TGTGCCAGCAGCTTAAGTCGGGGTGGAGGCACTGAAGCTTTCTTT. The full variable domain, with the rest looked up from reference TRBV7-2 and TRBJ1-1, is GAGVSQSPSNKVTEKGKDVELRCDPISGHTALYWYRQSLGQGLEFLIYFQGNSAPDKSGLPSDRFSAERTGGSVSTLTIQRTQQEDSAVYLCASSLSRGGGTEAFFGQGTRLTVV.

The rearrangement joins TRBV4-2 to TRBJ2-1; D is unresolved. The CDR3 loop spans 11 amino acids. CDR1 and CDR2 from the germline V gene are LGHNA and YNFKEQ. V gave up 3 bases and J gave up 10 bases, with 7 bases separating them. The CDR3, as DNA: TGTGCCAGCAGCCATGAGACAGAGCAGTTCTTC. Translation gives CASSHETEQFF.

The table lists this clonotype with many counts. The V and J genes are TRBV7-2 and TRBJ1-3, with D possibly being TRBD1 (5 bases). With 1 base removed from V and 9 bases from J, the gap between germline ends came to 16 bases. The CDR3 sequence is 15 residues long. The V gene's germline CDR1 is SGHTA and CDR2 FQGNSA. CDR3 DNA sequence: TGTGCCAGCAGCTTAGTGGCTGGGGGGACGGGCACCATATATTTT. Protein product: CASSLVAGGTGTIYF. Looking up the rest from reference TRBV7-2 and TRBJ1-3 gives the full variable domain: GAGVSQSPSNKVTEKGKDVELRCDPISGHTALYWYRQSLGQGLEFLIYFQGNSAPDKSGLPSDRFSAERTGGSVSTLTIQRTQQEDSAVYLCASSLVAGGTGTIYFGEGSWLTVV.

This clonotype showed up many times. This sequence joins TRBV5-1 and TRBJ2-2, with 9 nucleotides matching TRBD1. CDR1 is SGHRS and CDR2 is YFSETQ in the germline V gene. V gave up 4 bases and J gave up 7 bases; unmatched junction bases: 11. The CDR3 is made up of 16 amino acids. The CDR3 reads CASSTGAGTGIGELFF. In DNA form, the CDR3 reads TGCGCCAGCAGCACGGGAGCCGGGACAGGGATCGGGGAGCTGTTTTTT. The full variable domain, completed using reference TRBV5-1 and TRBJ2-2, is KAGVTQTPRYLIKTRGQQVTLSCSPISGHRSVSWYQQTPGQGLQFLFEYFSETQRNKGNFPGRFSGRQFSNSRSEMNVSTLELGDSALYLCASSTGAGTGIGELFFGEGSRLTVL.

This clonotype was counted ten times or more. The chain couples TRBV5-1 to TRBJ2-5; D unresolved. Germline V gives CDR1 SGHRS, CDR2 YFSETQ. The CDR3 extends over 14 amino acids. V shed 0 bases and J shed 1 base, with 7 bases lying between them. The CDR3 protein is CASSLATFQETQYF. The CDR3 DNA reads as TGCGCCAGCAGCTTGGCGACGTTCCAAGAGACCCAGTACTTC.

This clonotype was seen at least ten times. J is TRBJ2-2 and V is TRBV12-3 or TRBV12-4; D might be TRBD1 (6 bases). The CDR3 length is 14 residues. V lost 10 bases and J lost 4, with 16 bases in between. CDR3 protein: CATRETGRTGELFF. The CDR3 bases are TGTGCCACGCGTGAGACAGGACGCACCGGGGAGCTGTTTTTT.

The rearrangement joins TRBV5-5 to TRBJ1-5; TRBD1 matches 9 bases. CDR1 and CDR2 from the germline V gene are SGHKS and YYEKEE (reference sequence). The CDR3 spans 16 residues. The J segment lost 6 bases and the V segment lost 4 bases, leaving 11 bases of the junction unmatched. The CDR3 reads CASSGTGGSGGQPQHF. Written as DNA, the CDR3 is TGTGCCAGCAGCGGAACAGGGGGCTCGGGCGGTCAGCCCCAGCATTTT.

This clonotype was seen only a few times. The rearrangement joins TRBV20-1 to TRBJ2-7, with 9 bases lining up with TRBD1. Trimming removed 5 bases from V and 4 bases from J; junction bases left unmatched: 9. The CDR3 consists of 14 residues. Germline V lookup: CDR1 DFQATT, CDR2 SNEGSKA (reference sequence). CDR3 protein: CSASGTGFSYEQYF. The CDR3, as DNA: TGCAGTGCTTCCGGGACAGGGTTTTCGTACGAGCAGTACTTC.

CDR3 amino acids: CSARDPRALYGYTF. The DNA for the CDR3 is TGCAGTGCTAGAGATCCCCGGGCCCTCTATGGCTACACCTTC. The V gene is TRBV20-1, the J gene TRBJ1-2; D not resolved. Germline CDR1 is DFQATT and CDR2 is SNEGSKA (reference sequence). Trimming shortened V by 0 bases and J by 4 bases, and 12 bases separated the two germline ends. The CDR3 loop spans 14 amino acids.

The CDR3 reads CSVETGGANTGELFF. The CDR3 region has the DNA TGCAGCGTTGAAACAGGGGGCGCGAACACCGGGGAGCTGTTTTTT. The chain is built from TRBV29-1 and TRBJ2-2; TRBD1 matches at 9 bases. The V segment lost 2 bases and the J segment 0 bases; nucleotides outside the gene matches: 1. The germline CDR1 and CDR2 sequences are SQVTM and ANQGSEA. The CDR3 spans 15 residues.

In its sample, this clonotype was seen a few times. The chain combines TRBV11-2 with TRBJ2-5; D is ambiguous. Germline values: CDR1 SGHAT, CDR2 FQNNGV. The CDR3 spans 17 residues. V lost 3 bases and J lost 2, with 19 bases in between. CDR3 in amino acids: CASSFTTGYFAQETQYF. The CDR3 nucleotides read TGTGCCAGCAGCTTTACTACCGGGTATTTCGCTCAAGAGACCCAGTACTTC.

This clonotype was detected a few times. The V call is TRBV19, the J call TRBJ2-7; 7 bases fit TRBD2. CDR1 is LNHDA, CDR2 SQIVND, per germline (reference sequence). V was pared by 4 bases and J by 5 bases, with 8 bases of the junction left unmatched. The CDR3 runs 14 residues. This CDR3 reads CASSTQTSFDEQYF. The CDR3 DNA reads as TGTGCCAGTAGTACCCAGACTAGCTTCGACGAGCAGTACTTC. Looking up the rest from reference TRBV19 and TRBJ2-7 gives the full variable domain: DGGITQSPKYLFRKEGQNVTLSCEQNLNHDAMYWYRQDPGQGLRLIYYSQIVNDFQKGDIAEGYSVSREKKESFPLTVTSAQKNPTAFYLCASSTQTSFDEQYFGPGTRLTVT.

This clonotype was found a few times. CDR3 residues: CASSLAQGDTNTEAFF. DNA for the CDR3: TGTGCCAGCAGCTTAGCCCAGGGGGACACGAACACTGAAGCTTTCTTT. The rearrangement uses TRBV7-2 and TRBJ1-1; TRBD1 matches 7 bases. This CDR3 contains 16 residues. Losses at the gene ends were 0 bases for V and 1 base for J; bases not matched to a gene: 5. Germline CDR1 is SGHTA and CDR2 is FQGNSA.

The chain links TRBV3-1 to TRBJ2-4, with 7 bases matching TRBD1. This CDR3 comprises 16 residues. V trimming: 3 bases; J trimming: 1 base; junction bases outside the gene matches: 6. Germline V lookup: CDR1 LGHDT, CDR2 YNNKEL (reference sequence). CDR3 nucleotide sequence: TGTGCCAGCAGCCAGACACAGGGGTGGGCCAAAAACATTCAGTACTTC. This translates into CASSQTQGWAKNIQYF.

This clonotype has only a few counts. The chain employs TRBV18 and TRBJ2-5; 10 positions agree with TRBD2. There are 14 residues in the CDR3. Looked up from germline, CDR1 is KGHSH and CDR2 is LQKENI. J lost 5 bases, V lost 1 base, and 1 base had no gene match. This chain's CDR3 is CASSPQTSGETQYF. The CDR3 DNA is TGTGCCAGCTCACCACAGACTAGCGGGGAGACCCAGTACTTC.

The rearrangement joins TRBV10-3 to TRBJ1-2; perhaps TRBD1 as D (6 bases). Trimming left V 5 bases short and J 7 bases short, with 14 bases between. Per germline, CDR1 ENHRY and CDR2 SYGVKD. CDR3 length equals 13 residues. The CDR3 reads CAISTDRTGGYTF. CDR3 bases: TGTGCCATCAGTACCGACAGGACGGGTGGCTACACCTTC.

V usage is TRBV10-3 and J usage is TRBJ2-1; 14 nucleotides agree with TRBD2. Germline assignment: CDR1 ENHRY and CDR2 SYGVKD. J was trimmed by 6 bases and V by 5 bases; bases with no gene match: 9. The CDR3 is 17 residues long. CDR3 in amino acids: CAISPGTSGRFSNEQFF. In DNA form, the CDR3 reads TGTGCCATCAGTCCCGGGACTAGCGGGAGATTTAGCAATGAGCAGTTCTTC.

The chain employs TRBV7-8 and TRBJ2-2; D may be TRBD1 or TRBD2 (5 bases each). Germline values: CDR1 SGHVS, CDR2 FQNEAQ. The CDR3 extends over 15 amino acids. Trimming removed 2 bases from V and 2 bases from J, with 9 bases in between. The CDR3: CASSLFGDNTGELFF. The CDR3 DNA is TGTGCCAGCAGCTTATTTGGGGACAACACCGGGGAGCTGTTTTTT.

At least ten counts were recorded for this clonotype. The CDR3 region is CASSSQGGETQYF. The CDR3 DNA sequence: TGTGCCAGCAGCTCACAGGGTGGCGAGACCCAGTACTTC. V usage is TRBV5-4 and J usage is TRBJ2-5, with D possibly matching TRBD1 (6 bases). The CDR3 runs 13 residues. Trimming removed 3 bases from V and 5 bases from J, with 11 bases in between. Germline assignment: CDR1 SGHNT and CDR2 YYREEE (reference sequence).

As DNA, the CDR3 is TGTGCCAGCAGTTACTCTTTTTACGACAGGACTAGCGGGAGGCAGGGAACCTACAATGAGCAGTTCTTC. Amino acid sequence: CASSYSFYDRTSGRQGTYNEQFF. The chain couples TRBV6-2 or TRBV6-3 to TRBJ2-1, with TRBD2 identical over 14 bases. Germline V CDR1 and CDR2: MNHEY, SVGEGT. Trimming removed 0 bases from V and 2 bases from J; junction bases left unmatched: 18. The CDR3 length is 23 residues.

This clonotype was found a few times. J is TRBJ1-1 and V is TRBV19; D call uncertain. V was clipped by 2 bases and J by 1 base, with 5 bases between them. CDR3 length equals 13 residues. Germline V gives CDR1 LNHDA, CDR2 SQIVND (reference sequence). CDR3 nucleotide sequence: TGTGCCAGTAGTATAACAAGGAACACTGAAGCTTTCTTT. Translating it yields CASSITRNTEAFF.

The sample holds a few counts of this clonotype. The CDR3 loop is CSALNSPQPQHF. As DNA, the CDR3 is TGCAGTGCTCTCAATTCGCCCCAGCCCCAGCATTTT. This chain connects TRBV20-1 to TRBJ1-5; no definite D call. V was trimmed by 5 bases and J by 7 bases, leaving 12 bases between them. This CDR3 has 12 residues. Germline V CDR1 and CDR2: DFQATT, SNEGSKA (reference sequence).

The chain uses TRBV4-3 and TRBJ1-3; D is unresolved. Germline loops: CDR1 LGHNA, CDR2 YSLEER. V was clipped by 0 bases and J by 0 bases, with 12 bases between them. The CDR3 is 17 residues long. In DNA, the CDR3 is TGCGCCAGCAGCCAAGATACCTACAGAAGCTCTGGAAACACCATATATTTT. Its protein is CASSQDTYRSSGNTIYF.

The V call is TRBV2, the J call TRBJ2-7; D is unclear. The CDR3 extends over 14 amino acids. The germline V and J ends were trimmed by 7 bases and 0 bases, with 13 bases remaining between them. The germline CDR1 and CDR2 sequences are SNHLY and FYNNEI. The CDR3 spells CASIKDVSSYEQYF. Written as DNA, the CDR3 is TGTGCCAGCATTAAGGACGTGAGCTCCTACGAGCAGTACTTC.

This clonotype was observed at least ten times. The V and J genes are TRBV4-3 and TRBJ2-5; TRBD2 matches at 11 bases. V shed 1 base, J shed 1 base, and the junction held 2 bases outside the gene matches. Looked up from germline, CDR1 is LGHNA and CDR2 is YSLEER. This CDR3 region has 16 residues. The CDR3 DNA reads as TGCGCCAGCAGCCAAGGACTAGCGGGGCTCCAAGAGACCCAGTACTTC. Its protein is CASSQGLAGLQETQYF.

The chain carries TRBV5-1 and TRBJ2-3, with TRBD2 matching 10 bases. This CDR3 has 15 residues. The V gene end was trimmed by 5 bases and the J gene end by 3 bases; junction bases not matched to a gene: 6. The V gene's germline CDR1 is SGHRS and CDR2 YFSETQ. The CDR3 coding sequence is TGCGCCAGCAGTCCTAGCGGGAGCAGAACAGATACGCAGTATTTT. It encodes CASSPSGSRTDTQYF.

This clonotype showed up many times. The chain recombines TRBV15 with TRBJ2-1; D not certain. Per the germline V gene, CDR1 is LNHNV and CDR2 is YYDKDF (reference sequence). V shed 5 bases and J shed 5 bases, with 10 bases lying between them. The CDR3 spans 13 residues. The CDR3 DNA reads TGTGCCACCAGCGGGTACGGTGACAATGAGCAGTTCTTC. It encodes CATSGYGDNEQFF.

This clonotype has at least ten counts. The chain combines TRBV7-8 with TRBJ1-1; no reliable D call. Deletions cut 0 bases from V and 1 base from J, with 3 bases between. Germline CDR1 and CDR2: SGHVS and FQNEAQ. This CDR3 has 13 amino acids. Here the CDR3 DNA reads TGTGCCAGCAGCTTAGCACCGAACACTGAAGCTTTCTTT. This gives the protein CASSLAPNTEAFF. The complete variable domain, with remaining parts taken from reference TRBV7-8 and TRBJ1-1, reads GAGVSQSPRYKVAKRGQDVALRCDPISGHVSLFWYQQALGQGPEFLTYFQNEAQLDKSGLPSDRFFAERPEGSVSTLKIQRTQQEDSAVYLCASSLAPNTEAFFGQGTRLTVV.

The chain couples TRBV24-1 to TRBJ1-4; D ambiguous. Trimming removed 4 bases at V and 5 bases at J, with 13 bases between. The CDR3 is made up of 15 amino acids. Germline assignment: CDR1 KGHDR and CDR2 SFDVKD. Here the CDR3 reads CATSESTGSNEKLFF. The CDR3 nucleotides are TGTGCCACCAGTGAGTCGACGGGCTCAAATGAAAAACTGTTTTTT.